The clone carrying this TCR beta chain was observed many times. The target antigen is unknown. This sample stems from a study of post-analysis software for immune sequencing data. The overall study: The study covered relapsing-remitting, secondary progressive and progressive-relapsing courses of multiple sclerosis.

J lost 7 bases, V lost 7 bases, and 12 bases had no gene match. The germline CDR1 and CDR2 sequences are SQVTM and ANQGSEA. This CDR3 is built from 14 residues. Carried by the TCR beta cDNA libraries were unique molecular identifiers. Via MiXCR, TCRdb re-called the PCR reads, giving one row per CDR3 protein. Of about 760,000 distinct CDR3 sequences in the sample, 25% to 30% are singletons; the top ten hold roughly 0.53%. Study results and caveats: Compared with controls, patients showed significantly lower normalized Chao1 diversity. Comparison of patients with controls showed 5 or 6 TRBV segments more frequent in patients, TRBV5-6, TRBV5-1 and TRBV20-1 among them.

The TCR comes from a girl between 5 and 17 years old with multiple sclerosis. This chain joins TRBV29-1 and TRBJ1-2; 10 nucleotides line up with TRBD1. The sequencing sample was made of blood. In DNA, the CDR3 is TGCAGCGCTCCTTCGACAGGGGGCAATGGTGGCTACACCTTC. Residues: CSAPSTGGNGGYTF.